This T cell receptor (beta chain) was obtained from a study of CD8+CD57+ T cells in acquired aplastic anemia. About the study: Yields of DNA that came from sorted CD4+ and CD8+ cells averaged roughly 3.3 ug.

Individuals selected for sequencing had exhibited CD8+CD57+ cell expansion on flow cytometry. Blood came from patients not yet given any therapy. This CDR3 is built from 15 residues. V lost 3 bases to trimming and J lost 3 bases; unmatched junction nucleotides: 3. CDR1 and CDR2 from the germline V gene are LNHNV and YYDKDF (reference sequence). Points on this clonotype: Its antigen remains unidentified.

Profiles of TCR beta VDJ and CDR3 were generated from a genomic DNA template. TCRdb reprocessed the reads with MiXCR, giving one entry per CDR3 protein. The sample comprises around 170,000 distinct CDR3 sequences, roughly 45% of which are singletons, and about 2.9% rests with the top ten. Study results and limitations: Any difference that existed in CD8+ Simpson's diversity between patients and controls was not significant. In common between the patients and the controls were more than 25 CD8+ CDR3 sequences.

The V and J genes are TRBV15 and TRBJ2-3; 10 bases fit TRBD1. The sequenced sample consisted of sorted CD4+, CD8+, or CD8+CD57+ T cells (not recorded which) from PBMCs. This clonotype was sampled from a human donor with aplastic anemia. The CDR3 nucleotides read TGTGCCACCAGCAGCGAGGACAGGGGGACAGATACGCAGTATTTT. Protein: CATSSEDRGTDTQYF.